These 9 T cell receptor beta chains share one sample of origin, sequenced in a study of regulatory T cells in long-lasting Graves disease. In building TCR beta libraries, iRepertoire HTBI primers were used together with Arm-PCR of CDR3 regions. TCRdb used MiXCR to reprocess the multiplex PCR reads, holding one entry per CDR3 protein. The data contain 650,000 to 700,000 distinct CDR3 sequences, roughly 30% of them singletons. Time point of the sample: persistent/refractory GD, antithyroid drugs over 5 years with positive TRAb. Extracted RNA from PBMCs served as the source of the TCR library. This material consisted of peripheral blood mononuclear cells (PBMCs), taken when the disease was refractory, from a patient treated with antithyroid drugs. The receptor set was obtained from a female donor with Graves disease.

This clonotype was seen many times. The CDR3, as DNA: TGTGCCAGCAGCTTAGGGGGAACTGCTAATGAAAAACTGTTTTTT. Its translation: CASSLGGTANEKLFF. The chain links TRBV13 to TRBJ1-4; D gene unclear. Trimming took off 0 bases at V and 3 bases at J, with 8 bases between the two ends. This CDR3 is built from 15 residues. Germline V lookup: CDR1 PRHDT, CDR2 FYEKMQ (reference sequence).

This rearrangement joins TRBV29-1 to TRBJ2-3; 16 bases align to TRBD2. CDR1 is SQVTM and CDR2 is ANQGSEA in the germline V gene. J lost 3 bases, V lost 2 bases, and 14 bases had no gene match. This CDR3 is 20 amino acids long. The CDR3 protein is CSVEIPPGTSGRALTDTQYF. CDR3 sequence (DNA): TGCAGCGTTGAAATCCCCCCCGGGACTAGCGGGAGGGCGCTGACAGATACGCAGTATTTT.

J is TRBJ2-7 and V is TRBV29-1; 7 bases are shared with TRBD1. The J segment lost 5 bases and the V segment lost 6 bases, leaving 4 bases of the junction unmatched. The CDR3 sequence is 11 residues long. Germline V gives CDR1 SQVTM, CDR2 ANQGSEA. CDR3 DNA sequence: TGCAGCGTCCTGACAGGGCACGAGCAGTACTTC. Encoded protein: CSVLTGHEQYF.

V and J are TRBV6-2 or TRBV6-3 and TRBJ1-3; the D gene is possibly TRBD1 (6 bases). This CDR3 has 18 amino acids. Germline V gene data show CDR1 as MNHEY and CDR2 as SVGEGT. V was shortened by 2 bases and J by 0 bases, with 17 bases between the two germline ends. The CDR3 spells CASSYPHEKGHSGNTIYF. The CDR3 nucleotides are TGTGCCAGCAGTTACCCTCACGAGAAGGGACACTCTGGAAACACCATATATTTT.

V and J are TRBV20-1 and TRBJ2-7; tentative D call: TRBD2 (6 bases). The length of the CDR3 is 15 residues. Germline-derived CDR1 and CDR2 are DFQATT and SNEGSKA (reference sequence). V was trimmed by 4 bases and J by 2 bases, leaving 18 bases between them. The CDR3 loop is CSAIRRGTPPYEQYF. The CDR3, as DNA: TGCAGTGCTATCCGACGGGGGACTCCGCCCTACGAGCAGTACTTC.

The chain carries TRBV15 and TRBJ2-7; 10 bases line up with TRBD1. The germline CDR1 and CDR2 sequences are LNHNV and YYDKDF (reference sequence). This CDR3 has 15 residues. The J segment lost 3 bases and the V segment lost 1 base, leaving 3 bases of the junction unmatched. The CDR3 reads CATSRGGQGDYEQYF. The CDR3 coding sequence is TGTGCCACCAGCAGAGGTGGACAGGGGGACTACGAGCAGTACTTC.

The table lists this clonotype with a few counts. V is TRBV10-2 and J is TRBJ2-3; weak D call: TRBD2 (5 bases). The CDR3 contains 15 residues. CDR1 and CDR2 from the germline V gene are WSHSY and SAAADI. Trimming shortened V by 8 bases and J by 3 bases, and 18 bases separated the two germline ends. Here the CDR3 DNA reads TGCGCCAGCTGGAGCGGAAGACCGGGGACAGATACGCAGTATTTT. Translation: CASWSGRPGTDTQYF.

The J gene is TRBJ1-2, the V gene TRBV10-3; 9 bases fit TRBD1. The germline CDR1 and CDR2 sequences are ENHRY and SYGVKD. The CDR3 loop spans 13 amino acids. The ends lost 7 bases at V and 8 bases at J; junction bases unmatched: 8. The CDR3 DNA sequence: TGTGCCATCACACGGACAGGGGCTAGAGGCTACACCTTC. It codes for CAITRTGARGYTF.

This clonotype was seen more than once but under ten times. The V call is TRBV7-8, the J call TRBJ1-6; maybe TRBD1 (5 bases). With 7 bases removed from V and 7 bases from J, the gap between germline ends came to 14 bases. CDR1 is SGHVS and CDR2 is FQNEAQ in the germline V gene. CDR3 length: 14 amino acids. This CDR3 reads CASMGSGTNSPLHF. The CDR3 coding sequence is TGTGCCAGCATGGGTTCAGGGACCAATTCACCCCTCCACTTT. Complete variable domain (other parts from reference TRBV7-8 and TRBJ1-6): GAGVSQSPRYKVAKRGQDVALRCDPISGHVSLFWYQQALGQGPEFLTYFQNEAQLDKSGLPSDRFFAERPEGSVSTLKIQRTQQEDSAVYLCASMGSGTNSPLHFGNGTRLTVT.